Listed below are T cell receptor beta chains from one sample, sequenced in a study of OX40 agonist ivuxolimab in advanced cancers. Sequencing used immunoSEQ multiplex PCR; TCRdb keeps in-frame clones, though not all of them. Of around 80,000 clones in the sample, roughly 80% were seen once. Sequencing used CD4+ or CD8+ T cells sorted from blood, obtained in a trial of the OX40 agonist ivuxolimab. These receptors were obtained from an adult with an advanced solid tumor such as melanoma, head and neck, liver or kidney cancer. CDR3s include the opening cysteine and the closing phenylalanine or tryptophan. Fields, in order: V gene, D gene, J gene, CDR3 DNA, CDR3 protein. The D gene is left open where the match is weak.

>TRBV18|TRBD1|TRBJ1-4
TGTGCCAGCTCACCCCCGGGACAGGGAATAAAGACTAATGAAAAACTGTTTTTT
CASSPPGQGIKTNEKLFF
>TRBV2|.|TRBJ1-1
TGTGCCAGCAGTGAAGTCCCGACAGCTGAAGCTTTCTTT
CASSEVPTAEAFF
>TRBV30|TRBD1|TRBJ1-2
TGTGCCTGGACGGGACAGGCGTATGGCTACACCTTC
CAWTGQAYGYTF
>TRBV2|.|TRBJ2-7
TGTGCCAAGAAAAACCACCGGGACTACGAGCAGTACTTC
CAKKNHRDYEQYF
>TRBV27|.|TRBJ2-5
TGTGCCAGCAGGCCAATCCCGGGACACCCGAGGGAAGAGACCCAGTACTTC
CASRPIPGHPREETQYF
>TRBV30|.|TRBJ2-3
TGTGCCCACAGGGAGAGGTCAGATACGCAGTATTTT
CAHRERSDTQYF
>TRBV11-2|.|TRBJ2-2
TGTGCCAGCAGCTTAGATAGGGGCCGGGAGCTGTTTTTT
CASSLDRGRELFF
>TRBV29-1|TRBD1|TRBJ2-4
TGCAGCGCCTGGGACAGGGGGAGGAACATTCAGTACTTC
CSAWDRGRNIQYF
>TRBV7-9|.|TRBJ1-1
TGTGCCAGCGGAATGAACACTGAAGCTTTCTTT
CASGMNTEAFF
>TRBV9|.|TRBJ2-2
TGTGCCAGCAGCGTAGCCCGAGGGGGTATCAGCACCGGGGAGCTGTTTTTT
CASSVARGGISTGELFF